Following are 32 T cell receptor beta chains from one sample sequenced in a study of cytomegalovirus exposure and HLA in healthy donors. The PCR ran on 60 Vbeta and 13 Jbeta primers. Only in-frame clones appear in the TCRdb table, and some are missing; sequencing was by immunoSEQ multiplex PCR. The sample has tens of thousands of clones, about 75% seen once. The source material was PBMCs. These receptors were taken from a man aged 35-49 years in good health and CMV-seronegative.

This clone was observed a single time. DNA for the CDR3: TGTGCCAGCAGTGCCATTAATTACAGGGCCCGCGGGACTGAAGCTTTCTTT. It is translated as CASSAINYRARGTEAFF. The chain recombines TRBV25-1 with TRBJ1-1; weak D call: TRBD1 (6 bases). Germline lookup yields CDR1 MGHDK and CDR2 SYGVNS. The CDR3 loop spans 17 amino acids. V lost 4 bases and J lost 5, with 23 bases in between.

This clone was counted many times. The rearrangement links TRBV5-6 to TRBJ1-5; D ambiguous. V dropped 0 bases and J dropped 9 bases, with 10 bases sitting between them. The CDR3 runs to 13 residues. Germline V gene lookup returns CDR1 SGHDT and CDR2 YYEEEE. CDR3 sequence: CASSLGRVGPQHF. For the CDR3, the DNA is TGTGCCAGCAGCTTGGGTCGGGTGGGGCCCCAGCATTTT.

The chain is built from TRBV18 and TRBJ2-4; 9 bases are shared with TRBD1. The CDR3 is made up of 16 amino acids. J was trimmed by 8 bases and V by 8 bases; bases with no gene match: 16. Germline assignment: CDR1 KGHSH and CDR2 LQKENI. The CDR3 spells CASNERDRVSGDIQYF. In nucleotides, the CDR3 is TGTGCCAGCAATGAACGGGACAGGGTCTCTGGGGACATTCAGTACTTC. The complete variable domain, with remaining parts taken from reference TRBV18 and TRBJ2-4, reads NAGVMQNPRHLVRRRGQEARLRCSPMKGHSHVYWYRQLPEEGLKFMVYLQKENIIDESGMPKERFSAEFPKEGPSILRIQQVVRGDSAAYFCASNERDRVSGDIQYFGAGTRLSVL.

The V and J genes are TRBV6-6 and TRBJ2-7, with TRBD1 matching over 11 bases. Germline assignment: CDR1 MNHNY and CDR2 SVGAGI (reference sequence). The V gene end was trimmed by 6 bases and the J gene end by 2 bases; junction bases not matched to a gene: 6. The CDR3 is 15 amino acids. The chain's CDR3 is CASSYGQGATYEQYF. CDR3 sequence (DNA): TGTGCCAGCAGCTACGGACAGGGGGCCACCTACGAGCAGTACTTC.

This clone was picked up one time. The genes are TRBV29-1 and TRBJ2-4, with TRBD2 identical over 9 bases. This CDR3 is 14 amino acids long. V gave up 3 bases and J gave up 6 bases; unmatched junction bases: 6. Germline V gives CDR1 SQVTM, CDR2 ANQGSEA. CDR3 region: CSVDGREGRNIQYF. In DNA form, the CDR3 reads TGCAGCGTTGATGGGCGGGAGGGCCGAAACATTCAGTACTTC.

The chain combines TRBV19 with TRBJ1-2; D call uncertain. Trimming removed 7 bases at V and 5 bases at J, with 20 bases between. The germline V gene encodes CDR1 LNHDA and CDR2 SQIVND (reference sequence). CDR3 length equals 15 residues. The CDR3 sequence is CASIIRAERGYGYTF. CDR3 coding DNA: TGTGCCAGTATCATAAGGGCCGAGAGAGGGTATGGCTACACCTTC.

This clone was counted only a few times. The chain joins TRBV30 to TRBJ1-5; D might be TRBD1 (6 bases). Germline V gives CDR1 GTSNPN, CDR2 SVGIG (reference sequence). Deletions cut 2 bases from V and 2 bases from J, with 16 bases between. This CDR3 spans 16 amino acids. The CDR3 loop is CAWSPALGAGNQPQHF. The CDR3 DNA follows: TGTGCCTGGAGTCCAGCTTTGGGGGCGGGCAATCAGCCCCAGCATTTT.

This clone was found a few times. The V gene is TRBV6-1, the J gene TRBJ1-5; D remains ambiguous. Germline CDR1 is MNHNS and CDR2 is SASEGT. V was clipped by 0 bases and J by 5 bases, with 11 bases between them. This CDR3 region has 15 residues. CDR3 in amino acids: CASSEAGRGHQPQHF. The CDR3 nucleotides are TGTGCCAGCAGTGAAGCGGGGAGAGGGCATCAGCCCCAGCATTTT.

The chain links TRBV2 to TRBJ2-3; 8 positions match TRBD2. Germline lookup yields CDR1 SNHLY and CDR2 FYNNEI. CDR3 size: 13 residues. V dropped 7 bases and J dropped 10; count of bases not matched to a gene: 10. The CDR3 nucleotides read TGTGCCAGCAAGGGGGAAGCGGGGGCAGCGCAGTATTTT. The encoded protein is CASKGEAGAAQYF. The entire variable domain, with the rest obtained from reference TRBV2 and TRBJ2-3, is as follows: EPEVTQTPSHQVTQMGQEVILRCVPISNHLYFYWYRQILGQKVEFLVSFYNNEISEKSEIFDDQFSVERPDGSNFTLKIRSTKLEDSAMYFCASKGEAGAAQYFGPGTRLTVL.

The chain recombines TRBV20-1 with TRBJ2-1; 7 bases line up with TRBD1. Germline-derived CDR1 and CDR2 are DFQATT and SNEGSKA (reference sequence). The CDR3 has 11 residues. CDR3 sequence: CRGGRGDEQFF. The DNA for the CDR3 is TGCAGAGGGGGCCGGGGCGACGAGCAGTTCTTC.

The chain uses TRBV6-5 and TRBJ2-1; 8 bases align to TRBD1. Trimming cost V 2 bases and J 12 bases; bases outside gene matches: 3. CDR3 size: 12 residues. Per germline, CDR1 MNHEY and CDR2 SVGAGI. The CDR3 sequence is CASSYPGTGQFF. CDR3 DNA sequence: TGTGCCAGCAGTTACCCGGGGACAGGGCAGTTCTTC.

The chain recombines TRBV7-9 with TRBJ2-2, with 11 bases aligning to TRBD2. CDR3 length: 17 amino acids. Per germline, CDR1 SEHNR and CDR2 FQNEAQ (reference sequence). V dropped 0 bases and J dropped 6; count of bases not matched to a gene: 6. CDR3 coding DNA: TGTGCCAGCAGCTTAGCGCTCACTAGCGGGAGTCCCGGGGAGCTGTTTTTT. It codes for CASSLALTSGSPGELFF.

This clone was recorded a few times. The genes are TRBV18 and TRBJ2-6, with 8 bases fitting TRBD1. The germline gives CDR1 KGHSH, CDR2 LQKENI. This CDR3 is 16 amino acids long. V gave up 3 bases and J gave up 0 bases; unmatched junction bases: 1. The CDR3 loop reads CASSPGQVSGANVLTF. In DNA form, the CDR3 reads TGTGCCAGCTCACCGGGACAGGTCTCTGGGGCCAACGTCCTGACTTTC.

The chain combines TRBV4-1 with TRBJ1-2; the match to TRBD1 covers 8 bases. Trimming at V came to 0 bases and at J to 8 bases, leaving 8 bases not matched to a gene. There are 15 residues in the CDR3. Germline V CDR1 and CDR2: MGHRA, YSYEKL. The DNA of the CDR3 is TGCGCCAGCAGCCAAGATCGACGGACAGGGAACGGCTACACCTTC. This encodes CASSQDRRTGNGYTF.

The gene calls are TRBV9 and TRBJ1-5; D not resolved. The CDR3 sequence is 14 residues long. In germline, CDR1 is SGDLS, CDR2 YYNGEE. V was cut by 4 bases and J by 3 bases, with 11 bases left in between. The CDR3 here is CASSPYGNNQPQHF. CDR3 bases: TGTGCCAGCAGCCCCTACGGTAACAATCAGCCCCAGCATTTT.

CDR3 loop: CASSLQGVQNIQYF. CDR3 bases: TGTGCCAGCAGCTTACAGGGGGTTCAAAACATTCAGTACTTC. This chain uses TRBV5-4 with TRBJ2-4, with TRBD1 identical over 8 bases. CDR1 and CDR2 (germline): SGHNT, YYREEE (reference sequence). V gave up 2 bases and J gave up 5 bases; unmatched junction bases: 3. The length of the CDR3 is 14 residues.

This chain connects TRBV5-1 to TRBJ1-1, with 7 bases aligning to TRBD1. Germline V gene lookup returns CDR1 SGHRS and CDR2 YFSETQ. The CDR3 is made up of 14 amino acids. V shed 2 bases, J shed 11 bases, and the junction held 12 bases outside the gene matches. CDR3: CASSLGGPYGKAFF. The CDR3 coding sequence is TGCGCCAGCAGCTTAGGGGGCCCTTATGGGAAGGCTTTCTTT.

The rearrangement links TRBV28 to TRBJ2-3; 12 nucleotides align to TRBD1. The CDR3 loop spans 14 amino acids. Germline V CDR1 and CDR2: MDHEN, SYDVKM. J was trimmed by 5 bases and V by 8 bases; bases with no gene match: 5. As DNA, the CDR3 is TGTGCCAGCGGGACAGGGGGCGCCGGAGATACGCAGTATTTT. Translation: CASGTGGAGDTQYF.

The chain uses TRBV25-1 and TRBJ1-1; 10 nucleotides align to TRBD1. V lost 3 bases, J lost 11 bases, and 9 bases stayed unmatched. Germline V gene sequence: CDR1 MGHDK, CDR2 SYGVNS. This CDR3 has 14 amino acids. The CDR3 here is CASSDPGQGFQAFF. The CDR3 region has the DNA TGTGCCAGCAGTGACCCGGGACAGGGGTTCCAGGCTTTCTTT.

This clone appeared a single time. This sequence joins TRBV6-1 and TRBJ1-5; TRBD1 agrees at 7 bases. V trimming: 7 bases; J trimming: 0 bases; junction bases outside the gene matches: 3. This CDR3 region has 14 residues. CDR1 is MNHNS and CDR2 is SASEGT in the germline V gene. The CDR3 sequence: CASIQGTSNQPQHF. The CDR3 DNA sequence: TGTGCCAGCATACAGGGGACTAGCAATCAGCCCCAGCATTTT.

The rearrangement links TRBV19 to TRBJ2-1, with 9 bases identical to TRBD1. V shed 5 bases and J 1 base; nucleotides not matched to a gene: 3. Germline V gives CDR1 LNHDA, CDR2 SQIVND (reference sequence). CDR3 size: 15 residues. The CDR3 DNA follows: TGTGCCAGTAGTGCAGACAGGGGGTCCTACAATGAGCAGTTCTTC. It specifies CASSADRGSYNEQFF.

The chain employs TRBV18 and TRBJ2-1; possibly TRBD1 for D (6 bases). CDR1 is KGHSH and CDR2 is LQKENI in the germline V gene. Trimming removed 2 bases at V and 6 bases at J, with 11 bases between. The CDR3 runs 14 residues. CDR3 protein: CASSPRTDINEQFF. CDR3 coding DNA: TGTGCCAGCTCACCAAGGACAGATATCAATGAGCAGTTCTTC.

This chain uses TRBV28 with TRBJ1-4, with 7 bases fitting TRBD1. V trimming: 8 bases; J trimming: 0 bases; junction bases outside the gene matches: 3. Germline CDR1 MDHEN, CDR2 SYDVKM. CDR3 length equals 14 residues. The CDR3 region has the DNA TGTGCCAGCTTTACAGGGGCAACTAATGAAAAACTGTTTTTT. This sequence encodes CASFTGATNEKLFF.

A few counts support this clone. J is TRBJ2-3 and V is TRBV7-3, with 11 bases fitting TRBD2. CDR3 size: 14 residues. The germline V gene has CDR1 SGHTA and CDR2 FQGTGA. V was clipped by 3 bases and J by 7 bases; unmatched bases: 3. CDR3 sequence (DNA): TGTGCCAGCAGCTTGGGGACTAGCGGAAATACGCAGTATTTT. Protein: CASSLGTSGNTQYF.

This clone was observed once. The chain carries TRBV4-2 and TRBJ2-7, with D possibly TRBD1 on 5 matching bases. This CDR3 is 14 amino acids long. The V gene's germline CDR1 is LGHNA and CDR2 YNFKEQ. The V end lost 0 bases, the J end lost 2 bases, and 8 bases lay between the germline ends. The CDR3 DNA is TGTGCCAGCAGCCAAGACAGGGCAACCTACGAGCAGTACTTC. Translated: CASSQDRATYEQYF.

This clone was detected a few times. The genes are TRBV18 and TRBJ1-3; 7 nucleotides match TRBD1. Germline V gene data show CDR1 as KGHSH and CDR2 as LQKENI. CDR3 length: 15 amino acids. J lost 2 bases, V lost 2 bases, and 3 bases had no gene match. CDR3 DNA sequence: TGTGCCAGCTCACCAGGGACAGACACTGGAAACACCATATATTTT. Translation gives CASSPGTDTGNTIYF.

The chain employs TRBV2 and TRBJ1-5; 7 nucleotides line up with TRBD1. This CDR3 is 15 amino acids long. V was clipped by 5 bases and J by 3 bases; unmatched bases: 7. The V gene's germline CDR1 is SNHLY and CDR2 FYNNEI. The CDR3 coding sequence is TGTGCCAGCAGTTCGACAGGGCTTTTCAATCAGCCCCAGCATTTT. The encoded protein is CASSSTGLFNQPQHF.

The chain has TRBV4-1 and TRBJ2-7; 7 nucleotides align to TRBD2. The germline gives CDR1 MGHRA, CDR2 YSYEKL. The CDR3 is made up of 16 amino acids. After removal of 0 bases from V and 0 bases from J, the junction contained 5 bases not matched to a gene. This CDR3 is CASSQEGGRNSYEQYF. The CDR3 region has the DNA TGCGCCAGCAGCCAAGAGGGGGGGAGAAACTCCTACGAGCAGTACTTC.

The chain combines TRBV6-1 with TRBJ2-7; D is ambiguous. The germline V gene has CDR1 MNHNS and CDR2 SASEGT. V was shortened by 2 bases and J by 3 bases, with 8 bases between the two germline ends. The length of the CDR3 is 13 residues. The CDR3 here is CASSETVRYEQYF. CDR3 sequence (DNA): TGTGCCAGCAGTGAAACAGTTCGCTACGAGCAGTACTTC.

This clone came up once. CDR3 amino acids: CASRTSGSTYTGELFF. In DNA form, the CDR3 reads TGTGCCAGCAGAACCAGCGGGAGTACATACACCGGGGAGCTGTTTTTT. The V and J genes are TRBV27 and TRBJ2-2; 8 bases agree with TRBD2. Trimming at V came to 6 bases and at J to 3 bases, leaving 9 bases not matched to a gene. CDR3 length: 16 residues. The germline CDR1 and CDR2 sequences are MNHEY and SMNVEV (reference sequence).

The chain joins TRBV6-1 to TRBJ2-1, with 9 bases that match TRBD1. After removal of 4 bases from V and 6 bases from J, the junction contained 13 bases not matched to a gene. Looked up from germline, CDR1 is MNHNS and CDR2 is SASEGT. The CDR3 covers 17 residues. CDR3 nucleotide sequence: TGTGCCAGCAGTGGAACCGGGACAGGGTATCTTACCAATGAGCAGTTCTTC. This encodes CASSGTGTGYLTNEQFF.

This clone was recorded a few times. The gene calls are TRBV4-1 and TRBJ2-1; tentative D call: TRBD2 (7 bases). The CDR3 is made up of 17 amino acids. Germline CDR1 MGHRA, CDR2 YSYEKL. Trimming pared 1 base from V and 5 bases from J, leaving 18 bases between. Here the CDR3 reads CASSQVDKRGHDNEQFF. In DNA form, the CDR3 reads TGCGCCAGCAGCCAAGTGGATAAGCGGGGACACGACAATGAGCAGTTCTTC.